This T cell receptor (beta chain) emerged from a study of spatial heterogeneity in lung cancer. Study at large: Where present, follow-up PBMC were sequenced a median of roughly 2 years after resection.

V lost 0 bases to trimming and J lost 6 bases, with 3 bases between them. Germline V gene data show CDR1 as LGHDT and CDR2 as YNNKEL (reference sequence). The CDR3 runs to 11 residues. This clonotype was counted only a few times. The antigen remains undetermined. Documented time point: blood at routine non-recurrence follow-up after resection. Notes on the study in general: Resection saw ubiquitous expanded tumor TCRs appear in blood more than follow-up did.

On each TCR cDNA molecule, a unique molecular identifier was present. From the 5' RACE reads, TCRdb called clonotypes with MiXCR, one entry per CDR3 protein. The sample includes about 47,000 distinct CDR3 sequences, 12% of them seen just once. The receptor's source is a male donor with early-stage non-small cell lung cancer. Sequences were derived from PBMCs, sampled at follow-up. The chain carries TRBV3-1 and TRBJ2-7; the D is unclear. Here the CDR3 reads CASSQEGEQYF. DNA of the CDR3: TGTGCCAGCAGCCAAGAGGGCGAGCAGTACTTC.